The rows below give T cell receptor beta chains drawn from one sample of a study of spatial heterogeneity in lung cancer. MiXCR, run by TCRdb on the 5' RACE reads, gives a single entry per CDR3 protein. The repertoire holds about 82,000 distinct CDR3 sequences, over 9.5% seen once, with under 5.5% in the top ten. The input for sequencing was PBMCs, taken at surgery. These receptors were taken from a male donor with early-stage non-small cell lung cancer. The conserved cysteine and the conserved F or W are not part of the CDR3 here.

V,J,CDR3
TRBV5-4,TRBJ2-3,ASSLARTEDTQY
TRBV29-1,TRBJ2-5,RAGPGAEETQY
TRBV20-1,TRBJ2-5,SATPGPLQETQY
TRBV5-4,TRBJ2-7,ASSSAPAREQY
TRBV27,TRBJ2-7,ASSPILRGRNSYFQNSGAYEQY
TRBV6-6,TRBJ1-4,ASSPTGEVYEKLF
TRBV29-1,TRBJ1-2,SVGGGDYGYT
TRBV29-1,TRBJ2-2,SVQTSGNTGELF
TRBV25-1,TRBJ1-1,ASNRNTEAF
TRBV12-3/TRBV12-4,TRBJ2-5,ASSLRGAEETQY
TRBV5-1,TRBJ2-1,ASSLVRGGINEQF
TRBV5-1,TRBJ1-4,ASSLQGANEKLF
TRBV7-2,TRBJ2-3,ASSLNRGAYTDTQY
TRBV21-1,TRBJ2-7,ASSKEGTDSLWEQY
TRBV5-1,TRBJ2-3,ASSLGRRSGSTDTQY
TRBV6-2/TRBV6-3,TRBJ2-7,ASSLFNGLAGAEQY
TRBV6-2/TRBV6-3,TRBJ1-5,ASTAGRNQPQH
TRBV2,TRBJ2-3,ASSEAGGVADTQY
TRBV6-1,TRBJ1-5,ASSEAPRGQPQH
TRBV11-2,TRBJ2-3,ASSLRAGDRTDTQY
TRBV6-5,TRBJ2-5,ASSYSLDRETQY
TRBV29-1,TRBJ2-4,SVPGQENIQY